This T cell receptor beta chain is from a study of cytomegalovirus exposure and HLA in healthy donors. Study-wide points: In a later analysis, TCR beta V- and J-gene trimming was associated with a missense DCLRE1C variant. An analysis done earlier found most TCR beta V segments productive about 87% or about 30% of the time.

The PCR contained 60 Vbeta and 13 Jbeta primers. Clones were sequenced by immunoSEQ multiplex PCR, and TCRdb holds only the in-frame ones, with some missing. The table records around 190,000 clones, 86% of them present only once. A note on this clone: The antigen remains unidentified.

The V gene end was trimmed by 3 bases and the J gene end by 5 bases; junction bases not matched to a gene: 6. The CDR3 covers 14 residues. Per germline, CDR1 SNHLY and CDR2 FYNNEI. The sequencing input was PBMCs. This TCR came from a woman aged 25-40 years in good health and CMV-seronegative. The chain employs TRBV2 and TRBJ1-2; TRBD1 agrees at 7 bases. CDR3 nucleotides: TGTGCCAGCAGTGAGACAGGGTTACAATATGGCTACACCTTC. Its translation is CASSETGLQYGYTF.